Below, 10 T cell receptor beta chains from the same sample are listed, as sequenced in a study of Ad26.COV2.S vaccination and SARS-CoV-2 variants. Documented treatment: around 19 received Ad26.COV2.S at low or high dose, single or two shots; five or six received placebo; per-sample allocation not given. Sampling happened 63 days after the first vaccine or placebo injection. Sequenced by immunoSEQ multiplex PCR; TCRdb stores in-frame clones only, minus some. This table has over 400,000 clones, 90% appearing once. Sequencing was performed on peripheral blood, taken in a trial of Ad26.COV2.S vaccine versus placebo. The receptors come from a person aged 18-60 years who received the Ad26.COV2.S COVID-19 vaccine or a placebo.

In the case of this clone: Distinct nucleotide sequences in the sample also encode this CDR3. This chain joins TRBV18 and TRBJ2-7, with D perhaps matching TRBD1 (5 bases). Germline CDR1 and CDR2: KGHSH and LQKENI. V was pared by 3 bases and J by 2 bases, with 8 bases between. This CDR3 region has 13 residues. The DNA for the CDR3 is TGTGCCAGCTCACCTGACAGTACCTACGAGCAGTACTTC. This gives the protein CASSPDSTYEQYF.

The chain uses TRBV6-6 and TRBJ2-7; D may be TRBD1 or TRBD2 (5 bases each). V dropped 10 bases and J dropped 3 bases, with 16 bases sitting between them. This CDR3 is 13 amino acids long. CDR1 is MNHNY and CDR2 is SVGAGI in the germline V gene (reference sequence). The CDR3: CATHSGPYYEQYF. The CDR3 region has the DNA TGTGCCACACACTCGGGACCATACTACGAGCAGTACTTC.

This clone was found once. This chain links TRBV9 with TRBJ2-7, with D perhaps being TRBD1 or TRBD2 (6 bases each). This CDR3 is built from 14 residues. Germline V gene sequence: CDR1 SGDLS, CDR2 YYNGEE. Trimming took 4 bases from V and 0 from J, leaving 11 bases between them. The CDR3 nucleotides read TGTGCCAGCAGCCCGCGGGACACCTCCTACGAGCAGTACTTC. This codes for CASSPRDTSYEQYF. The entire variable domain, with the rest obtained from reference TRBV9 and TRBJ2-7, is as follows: DSGVTQTPKHLITATGQRVTLRCSPRSGDLSVYWYQQSLDQGLQFLIQYYNGEERAKGNILERFSAQQFPDLHSELNLSSLELGDSALYFCASSPRDTSYEQYFGPGTRLTVT.

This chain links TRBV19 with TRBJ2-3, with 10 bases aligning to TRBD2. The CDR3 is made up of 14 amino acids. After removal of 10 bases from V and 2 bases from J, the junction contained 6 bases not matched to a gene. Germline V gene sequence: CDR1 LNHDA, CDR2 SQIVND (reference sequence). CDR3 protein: CATGGLAVTDTQYF. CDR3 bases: TGTGCCACCGGCGGACTAGCGGTCACAGATACGCAGTATTTT.

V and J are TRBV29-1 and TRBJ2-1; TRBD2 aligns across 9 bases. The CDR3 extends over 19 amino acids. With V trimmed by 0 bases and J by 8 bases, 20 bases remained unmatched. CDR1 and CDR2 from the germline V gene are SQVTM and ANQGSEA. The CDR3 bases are TGCAGCGTTGAAGATTCTTTGGGGAGCGGGAGGCTCCAGGTATATGAGCAGTTCTTC. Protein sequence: CSVEDSLGSGRLQVYEQFF.

The CDR3 loop reads CATSDSGTEKSQETQYF. CDR3 coding DNA: TGTGCCACCAGTGATTCCGGGACAGAGAAATCACAAGAGACCCAGTACTTC. The chain combines TRBV24-1 with TRBJ2-5, with 7 nucleotides matching TRBD1. The CDR3 spans 17 residues. J lost 2 bases, V lost 2 bases, and 10 bases had no gene match. CDR1 and CDR2 (germline): KGHDR, SFDVKD.

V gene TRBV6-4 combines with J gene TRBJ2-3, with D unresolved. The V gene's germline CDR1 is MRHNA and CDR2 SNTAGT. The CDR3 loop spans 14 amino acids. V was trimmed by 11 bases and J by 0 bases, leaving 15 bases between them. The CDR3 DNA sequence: TGTGCCGGATCCCAGCCACTTAGCACAGATACGCAGTATTTT. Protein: CAGSQPLSTDTQYF.

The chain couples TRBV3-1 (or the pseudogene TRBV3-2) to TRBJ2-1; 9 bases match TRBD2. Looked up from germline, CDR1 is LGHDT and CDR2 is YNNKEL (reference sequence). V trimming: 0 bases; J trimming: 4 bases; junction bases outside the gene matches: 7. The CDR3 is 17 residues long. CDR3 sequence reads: CASSQDPPSGIYNEQFF. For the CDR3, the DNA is TGTGCCAGCAGCCAAGATCCGCCTAGCGGGATTTACAATGAGCAGTTCTTC.

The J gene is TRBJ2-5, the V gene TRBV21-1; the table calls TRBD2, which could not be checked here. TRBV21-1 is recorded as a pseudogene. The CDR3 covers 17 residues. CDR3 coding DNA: TGTGCCAGCAGCAAACCCGGACTAGCGGTCTTCCAAGAGACCCAGTACTTC. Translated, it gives CASSKPGLAVFQETQYF.

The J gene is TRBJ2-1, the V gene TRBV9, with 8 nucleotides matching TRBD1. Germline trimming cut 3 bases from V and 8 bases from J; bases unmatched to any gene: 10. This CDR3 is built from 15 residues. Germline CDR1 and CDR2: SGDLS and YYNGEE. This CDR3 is CASSGGQVSVDEQFF. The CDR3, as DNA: TGTGCCAGCAGCGGGGGACAGGTTTCTGTTGATGAGCAGTTCTTC.